This T cell receptor (beta chain) was identified during a study of OX40 agonist ivuxolimab in advanced cancers. The data were produced by immunoSEQ multiplex PCR, yet TCRdb's version contains in-frame clones alone and is incomplete. Seen here are 69,000 or so clones, roughly 80% observed once, and the top ten hold 6% to 8%. Germline CDR1 and CDR2: SEHNR and FQNEAQ (reference sequence). CDR3 length: 14 amino acids. V lost 5 bases and J lost 5, with 15 bases in between. This clone came up once. This clonotype originated in an adult with an advanced solid tumor such as melanoma, head and neck, liver or kidney cancer. The chain joins TRBV7-9 to TRBJ2-5; D is perhaps TRBD2 (8 bases). The input for sequencing was CD4+ or CD8+ T cells sorted from blood, taken in a trial of the OX40 agonist ivuxolimab. CDR3 DNA sequence: TGTGCCAGCAGCCCCCGGGAGGGGGCTGAGACCCAGTACTTC. The encoded protein is CASSPREGAETQYF.